This T cell receptor beta chain was recovered during a study of T cell responses to AZD1222 COVID-19 vaccine. Germline CDR1 is SGHRS and CDR2 is YFSETQ. The V segment lost 4 bases and the J segment 5 bases; nucleotides outside the gene matches: 2. The CDR3 contains 14 residues. TCRdb's copy holds only in-frame clones and misses some; the assay was immunoSEQ multiplex PCR. The table shows roughly 180,000 clones, with roughly 94% occurring only once. Concerning this clone: Antigen unknown.

Findings and limits, study-wide: Seropositive at baseline were only six or seven AZD1222 recipients. Donors in the cohort were predominantly white British and more often female, and clonal diversity was possibly underestimated. The CD4 TCRs associated with vaccination extended across spike and predominated at 160-218 and 743-854. Once two AZD1222 doses were given, Spike-specific TCR breadth and depth went up.

The chain recombines TRBV5-1 with TRBJ2-1; TRBD2 matches at 11 bases. The input for sequencing was peripheral blood, taken 28 days after the second AZD1222 dose. The sequence was obtained from an adult who received the AZD1222 COVID-19 vaccine. CDR3 sequence: CASSMGLADNEQFF. CDR3 in DNA: TGCGCCAGCAGCATGGGACTAGCGGACAATGAGCAGTTCTTC. The full variable domain, rest sourced from reference TRBV5-1 and TRBJ2-1, is KAGVTQTPRYLIKTRGQQVTLSCSPISGHRSVSWYQQTPGQGLQFLFEYFSETQRNKGNFPGRFSGRQFSNSRSEMNVSTLELGDSALYLCASSMGLADNEQFFGPGTRLTVL.